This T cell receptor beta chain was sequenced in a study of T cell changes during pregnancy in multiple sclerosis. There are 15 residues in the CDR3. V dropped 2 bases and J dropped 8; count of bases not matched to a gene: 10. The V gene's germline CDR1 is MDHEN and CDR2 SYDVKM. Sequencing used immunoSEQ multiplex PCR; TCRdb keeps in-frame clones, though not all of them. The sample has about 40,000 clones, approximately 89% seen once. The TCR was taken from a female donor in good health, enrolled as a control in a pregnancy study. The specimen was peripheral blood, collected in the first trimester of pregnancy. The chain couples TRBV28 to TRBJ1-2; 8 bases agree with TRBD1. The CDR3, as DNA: TGTGCCAGCAGTTTACTCGTGCAGGGGGCGGGGGGCTACACCTTC. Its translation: CASSLLVQGAGGYTF.